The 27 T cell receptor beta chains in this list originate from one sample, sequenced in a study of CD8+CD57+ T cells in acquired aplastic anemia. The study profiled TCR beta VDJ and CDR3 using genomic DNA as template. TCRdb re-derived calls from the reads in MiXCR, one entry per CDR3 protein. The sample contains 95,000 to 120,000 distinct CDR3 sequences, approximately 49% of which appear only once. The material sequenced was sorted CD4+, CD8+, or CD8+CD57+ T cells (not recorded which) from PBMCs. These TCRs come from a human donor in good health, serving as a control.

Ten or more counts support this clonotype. In nucleotides, the CDR3 is TGTGCCAGCAGCGTAGGAGTAAGCGGGAGAAGCACAGATACGCAGTATTTT. Its translation: CASSVGVSGRSTDTQYF. The chain is built from TRBV9 and TRBJ2-3; 8 bases map to TRBD2. Losses at the gene ends were 0 bases for V and 0 bases for J; bases not matched to a gene: 6. Germline-derived CDR1 and CDR2 are SGDLS and YYNGEE. There are 17 residues in the CDR3. The whole variable domain, filled in from reference TRBV9 and TRBJ2-3, reads DSGVTQTPKHLITATGQRVTLRCSPRSGDLSVYWYQQSLDQGLQFLIQYYNGEERAKGNILERFSAQQFPDLHSELNLSSLELGDSALYFCASSVGVSGRSTDTQYFGPGTRLTVL.

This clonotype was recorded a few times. CDR3 protein: CAISPNNQPQHF. As DNA, the CDR3 is TGTGCCATCAGCCCTAACAATCAGCCCCAGCATTTT. This chain connects TRBV10-3 to TRBJ1-5; the D is unclear. CDR3 size: 12 residues. Trimming shortened V by 6 bases and J by 3 bases, and 6 bases separated the two germline ends. The germline V gene encodes CDR1 ENHRY and CDR2 SYGVKD.

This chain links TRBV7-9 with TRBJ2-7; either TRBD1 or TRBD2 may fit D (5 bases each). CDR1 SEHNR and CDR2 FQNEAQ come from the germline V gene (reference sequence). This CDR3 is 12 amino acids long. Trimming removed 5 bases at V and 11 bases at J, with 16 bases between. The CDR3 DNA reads TGTGCCAGCAGCCCTGTAGGGACGGTCGAGTACGTC. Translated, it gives CASSPVGTVEYV.

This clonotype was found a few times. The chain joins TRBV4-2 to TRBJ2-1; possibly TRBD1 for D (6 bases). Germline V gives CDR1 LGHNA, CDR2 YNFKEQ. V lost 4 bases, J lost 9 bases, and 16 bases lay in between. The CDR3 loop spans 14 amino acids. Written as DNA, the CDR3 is TGTGCCAGCAGCCTCCGGGACAACTCAAGTGAGCAGTTCTTC. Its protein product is CASSLRDNSSEQFF.

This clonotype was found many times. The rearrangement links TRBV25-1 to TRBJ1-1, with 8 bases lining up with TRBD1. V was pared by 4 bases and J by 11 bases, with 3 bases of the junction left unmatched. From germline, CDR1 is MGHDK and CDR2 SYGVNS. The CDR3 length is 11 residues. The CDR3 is CASSGTGLAFF. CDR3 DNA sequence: TGTGCCAGCAGTGGGACAGGGTTGGCTTTCTTT.

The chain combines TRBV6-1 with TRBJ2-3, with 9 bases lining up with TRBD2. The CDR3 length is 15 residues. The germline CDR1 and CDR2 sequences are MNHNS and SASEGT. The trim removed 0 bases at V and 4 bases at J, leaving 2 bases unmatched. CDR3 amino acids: CASSEASGGPDTQYF. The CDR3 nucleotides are TGTGCCAGCAGTGAAGCTAGCGGGGGACCAGATACGCAGTATTTT.

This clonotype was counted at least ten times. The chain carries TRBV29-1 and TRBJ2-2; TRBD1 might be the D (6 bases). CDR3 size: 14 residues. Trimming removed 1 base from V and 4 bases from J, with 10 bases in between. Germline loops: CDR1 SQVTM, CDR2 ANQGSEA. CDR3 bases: TGCAGCGTTGAAGCAGGGGCGACCACCGGGGAGCTGTTTTTT. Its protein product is CSVEAGATTGELFF.

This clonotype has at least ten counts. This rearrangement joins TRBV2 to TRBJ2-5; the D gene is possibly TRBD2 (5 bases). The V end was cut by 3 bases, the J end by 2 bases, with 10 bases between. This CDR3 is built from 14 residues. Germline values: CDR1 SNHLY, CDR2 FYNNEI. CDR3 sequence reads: CASSDGLAQETQYF. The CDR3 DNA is TGTGCCAGCAGTGACGGCCTAGCACAAGAGACCCAGTACTTC.

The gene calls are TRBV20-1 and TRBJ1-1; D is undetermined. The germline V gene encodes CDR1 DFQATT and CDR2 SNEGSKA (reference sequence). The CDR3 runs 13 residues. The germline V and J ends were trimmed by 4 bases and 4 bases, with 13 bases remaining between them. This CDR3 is CSATPVLSTEAFF. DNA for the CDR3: TGCAGTGCTACGCCAGTGCTCAGCACTGAAGCTTTCTTT.

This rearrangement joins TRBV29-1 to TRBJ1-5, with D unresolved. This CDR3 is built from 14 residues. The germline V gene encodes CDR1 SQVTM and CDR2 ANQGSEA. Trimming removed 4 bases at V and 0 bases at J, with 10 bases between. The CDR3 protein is CSVVTTGSNQPQHF. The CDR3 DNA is TGCAGCGTTGTGACTACTGGTAGCAATCAGCCCCAGCATTTT.

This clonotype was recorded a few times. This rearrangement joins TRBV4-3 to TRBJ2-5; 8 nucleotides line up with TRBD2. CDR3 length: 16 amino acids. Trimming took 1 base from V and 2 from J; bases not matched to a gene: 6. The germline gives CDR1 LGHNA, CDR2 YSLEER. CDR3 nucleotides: TGCGCCAGCAGCCAAGGGCAAGCGGGGGTTCAAGAGACCCAGTACTTC. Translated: CASSQGQAGVQETQYF.

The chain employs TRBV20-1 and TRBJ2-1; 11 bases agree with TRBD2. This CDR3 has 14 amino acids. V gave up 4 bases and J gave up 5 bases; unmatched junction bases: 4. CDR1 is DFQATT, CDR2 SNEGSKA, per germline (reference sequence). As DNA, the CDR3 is TGCAGTGCTATGTCGACTAGCGGGGACAATGAGCAGTTCTTC. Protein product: CSAMSTSGDNEQFF.

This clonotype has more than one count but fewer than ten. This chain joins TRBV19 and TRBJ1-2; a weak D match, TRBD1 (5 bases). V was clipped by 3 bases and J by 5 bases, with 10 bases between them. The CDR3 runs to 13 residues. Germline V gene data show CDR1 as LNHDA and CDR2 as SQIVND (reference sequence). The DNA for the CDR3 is TGTGCCAGTAGTATCGGCCAGGGTTATGGCTACACCTTC. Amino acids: CASSIGQGYGYTF.

The CDR3, as DNA: TGTGCCAGCAGTGGGGGGGGACAGGGCTACAATGAGCAGTTCTTC. Its translation: CASSGGGQGYNEQFF. The chain links TRBV25-1 to TRBJ2-1, with 9 nucleotides matching TRBD1. Trimming at V came to 4 bases and at J to 3 bases, leaving 4 bases not matched to a gene. Germline CDR1 and CDR2: MGHDK and SYGVNS. This CDR3 has 15 amino acids.

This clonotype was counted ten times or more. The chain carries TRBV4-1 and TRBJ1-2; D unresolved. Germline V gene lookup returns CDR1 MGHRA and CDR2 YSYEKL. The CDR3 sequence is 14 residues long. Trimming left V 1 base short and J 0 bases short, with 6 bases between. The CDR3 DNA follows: TGCGCCAGCAGCCAAGGGTGGGCTAACTATGGCTACACCTTC. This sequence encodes CASSQGWANYGYTF.

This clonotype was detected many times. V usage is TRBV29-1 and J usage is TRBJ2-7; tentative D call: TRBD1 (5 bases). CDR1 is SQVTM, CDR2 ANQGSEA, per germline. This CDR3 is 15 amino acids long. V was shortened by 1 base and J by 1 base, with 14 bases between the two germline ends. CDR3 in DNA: TGCAGCGTTGAAGGGGCAGATAGACAGTCCTACGAGCAGTACTTC. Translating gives CSVEGADRQSYEQYF.

The chain's CDR3 is CASSVDSGNTIYF. The CDR3 nucleotides read TGTGCCAGCAGCGTGGACTCTGGAAACACCATATATTTT. The chain recombines TRBV7-8 with TRBJ1-3, with D unclear. Trimming took off 5 bases at V and 0 bases at J, with 5 bases between the two ends. The CDR3 is 13 amino acids. CDR1 is SGHVS and CDR2 is FQNEAQ in the germline V gene.

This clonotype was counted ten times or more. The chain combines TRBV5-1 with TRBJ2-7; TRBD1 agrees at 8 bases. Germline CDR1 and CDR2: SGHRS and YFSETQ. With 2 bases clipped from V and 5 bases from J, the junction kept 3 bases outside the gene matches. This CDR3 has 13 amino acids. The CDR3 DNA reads TGCGCCAGCAGCTTATCGACAGGGGACGAGCAGTACTTC. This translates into CASSLSTGDEQYF.

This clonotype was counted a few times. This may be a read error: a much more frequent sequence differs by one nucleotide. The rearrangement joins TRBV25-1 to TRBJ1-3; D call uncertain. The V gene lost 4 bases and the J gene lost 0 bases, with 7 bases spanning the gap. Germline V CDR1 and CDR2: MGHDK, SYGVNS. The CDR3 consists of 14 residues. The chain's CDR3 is CASSGVGSGNTIYF. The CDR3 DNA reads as TGTGCCAGCAGTGGAGTGGGCTCTGGAAACACCATATATTTT. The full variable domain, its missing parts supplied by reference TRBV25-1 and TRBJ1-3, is EADIYQTPRYLVIGTGKKITLECSQTMGHDKMYWYQQDPGMELHLIHYSYGVNSTEKGDLSSESTVSRIRTEHFPLTLESARPSHTSQYLCASSGVGSGNTIYFGEGSWLTVV.

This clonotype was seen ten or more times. The CDR3 DNA reads as TGTGGGCCAGCAGTTTACACACGGGATAACACTGAAGCTTTCTTT. Its protein product is CGPAVYTRDNTEAFF. V is TRBV12-3 or TRBV12-4 and J is TRBJ1-1; D not resolved. CDR3 length: 15 amino acids.

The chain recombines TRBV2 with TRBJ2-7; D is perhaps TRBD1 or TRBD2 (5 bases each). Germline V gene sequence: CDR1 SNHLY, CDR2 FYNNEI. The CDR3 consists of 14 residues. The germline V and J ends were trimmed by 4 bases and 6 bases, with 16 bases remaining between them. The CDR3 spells CASSVKGTSAEQYF. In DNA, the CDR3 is TGTGCCAGCAGTGTGAAGGGGACCTCAGCCGAGCAGTACTTC.

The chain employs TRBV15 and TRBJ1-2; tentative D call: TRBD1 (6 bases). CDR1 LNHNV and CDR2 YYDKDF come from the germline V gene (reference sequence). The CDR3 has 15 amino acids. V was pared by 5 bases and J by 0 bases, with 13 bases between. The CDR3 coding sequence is TGTGCCACCAGCGGTCAGGGGATTTCTAACTATGGCTACACCTTC. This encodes CATSGQGISNYGYTF.

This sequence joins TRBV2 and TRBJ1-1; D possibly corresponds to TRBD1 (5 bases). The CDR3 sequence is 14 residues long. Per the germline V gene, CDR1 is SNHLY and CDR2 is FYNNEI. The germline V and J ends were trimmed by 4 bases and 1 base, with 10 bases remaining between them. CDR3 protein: CASSVDNWNTEAFF. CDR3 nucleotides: TGTGCCAGCAGTGTGGACAACTGGAACACTGAAGCTTTCTTT.

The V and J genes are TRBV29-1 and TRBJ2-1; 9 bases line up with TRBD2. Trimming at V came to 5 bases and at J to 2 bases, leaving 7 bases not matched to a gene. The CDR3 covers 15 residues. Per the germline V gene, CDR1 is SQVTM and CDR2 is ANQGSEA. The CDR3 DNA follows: TGCAGCGTTAATCTCGCGGGAGGGGCCTACAATGAGCAGTTCTTC. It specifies CSVNLAGGAYNEQFF.

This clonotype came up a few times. CDR3 sequence (DNA): TGCGCCAGCAGCCTTATAGCGGGGCCCCTATACAATGAGCAGTTCTTC. Translated: CASSLIAGPLYNEQFF. The chain employs TRBV4-1 and TRBJ2-1, with 8 nucleotides matching TRBD2. Germline CDR1 reads MGHRA; CDR2 reads YSYEKL. V was pared by 4 bases and J by 4 bases, with 9 bases of the junction left unmatched. The CDR3 consists of 16 residues.

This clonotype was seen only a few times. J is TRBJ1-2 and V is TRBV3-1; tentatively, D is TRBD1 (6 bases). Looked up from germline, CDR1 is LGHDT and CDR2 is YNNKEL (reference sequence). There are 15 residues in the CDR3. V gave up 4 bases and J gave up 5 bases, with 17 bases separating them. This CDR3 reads CASSLDPGGGYGYTF. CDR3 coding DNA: TGTGCCAGCAGCCTAGATCCGGGGGGCGGGTATGGCTACACCTTC.

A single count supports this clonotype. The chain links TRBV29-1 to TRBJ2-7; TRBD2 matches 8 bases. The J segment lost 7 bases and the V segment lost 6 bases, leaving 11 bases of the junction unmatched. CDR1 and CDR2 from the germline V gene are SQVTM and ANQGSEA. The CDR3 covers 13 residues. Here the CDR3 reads CSVEGSGGQEQYF. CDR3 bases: TGCAGCGTCGAGGGTTCGGGGGGGCAGGAGCAGTACTTC.